Listed below are T cell receptor beta chains from one sample, sequenced in a study of shared clonotypes between healthy human individuals. TCRdb's table, derived via immunoSEQ multiplex PCR, lists solely in-frame clones and lacks some. This sample has more than 1,200,000 clones, with roughly 98.5% found just once. Material for sequencing was naive CD4+ T cells sorted from blood. The receptor set was obtained from a man aged 30 to 39 in good health. Both conserved end residues are part of each CDR3. D genes are given only for firm matches. Clone size is shown for a subset of rows, as once, few, many or a class of expanded clone.

CDR3 length | clone size | D gene | J gene | V gene | CDR3 DNA | CDR3 protein
15 | . | TRBD1 | TRBJ2-7 | TRBV5-1 | TGCGCCAGCAGCTCGACAGGGTTTGGAACCTACGAGCAGTACTTC | CASSSTGFGTYEQYF
15 | once | TRBD2 | TRBJ2-1 | TRBV7-9 | TGTGCCAGCAGCCCCAGCGGGAGGGCCGATGATGAGCAGTTCTTC | CASSPSGRADDEQFF
17 | . | TRBD2 | TRBJ2-2 | TRBV9 | TGTGCCAGCAGCTCGGTTAGCGGGAGGGTTAGGGCCGGGGAGCTGTTTTTT | CASSSVSGRVRAGELFF
13 | . | . | TRBJ1-2 | TRBV5-6 | TGTGCCAGCAGCTTGGGGGCGGAGGATGGCTACACCTTC | CASSLGAEDGYTF
13 | . | TRBD1 | TRBJ1-4 | TRBV6-1 | TGTGCCATTTGGGACAGGGGCGATGAAAAACTGTTTTTT | CAIWDRGDEKLFF
17 | . | TRBD2 | TRBJ2-1 | TRBV5-1 | TGCGCCAGCAGCTCTTCTAGCGGGAGGGCCACCTACAATGAGCAGTTCTTC | CASSSSSGRATYNEQFF
14 | . | . | TRBJ2-7 | TRBV18 | TGTGCCAGCTCACCACGGGCAGTAAACTACGAGCAGTACTTC | CASSPRAVNYEQYF
13 | . | TRBD2 | TRBJ2-7 | TRBV28 | TGTGCCATCGCCACTAGCGGGAGGCATCAGCAGTACTTC | CAIATSGRHQQYF
12 | . | . | TRBJ2-1 | TRBV6-5 | TGTGCCAGCAGTCCACCTAGCGCGTTGCAGTTCTTC | CASSPPSALQFF
16 | . | TRBD2 | TRBJ2-2 | TRBV13 | TGTGCCAGCAGCTTCGGCGGGAGGGCCCTAACCGGGGAGCTGTTTTTT | CASSFGGRALTGELFF
20 | . | . | TRBJ2-1 | TRBV5-1 | TGCGCCAGCAGCTTGAGGGGAGACCGCAGGGATCAAGGGTCCTACAATGAGCAGTTCTTC | CASSLRGDRRDQGSYNEQFF
16 | . | TRBD1 | TRBJ2-1 | TRBV7-9 | TGTGCCAGCAGCACCCTCCCGGGACAGGACTACAATGAGCAGTTCTTC | CASSTLPGQDYNEQFF
12 | . | . | TRBJ2-1 | TRBV27 | TGTGCCAGCAGTGCTACTATCGATGAGCAGTTCTTC | CASSATIDEQFF
13 | . | . | TRBJ2-2 | TRBV28 | TGTGCCAGCAGTTCTGGGAACACCGGGGAGCTGTTTTTT | CASSSGNTGELFF
17 | . | TRBD1 | TRBJ1-2 | TRBV7-9 | TGTGCCCCCCTTCAGCCGGGACAGGGTGCGGAGGACTATGGCTACACCTTC | CAPLQPGQGAEDYGYTF
15 | . | TRBD2 | TRBJ2-7 | TRBV7-2 | TGTGCCAGCAGCTTAAAGACTAGCGGCCTGTACGAGCAGTACTTC | CASSLKTSGLYEQYF
12 | . | . | TRBJ1-2 | TRBV7-9 | TGTGCCAGCAGCGGGGAGAGATATGGCTACACCTTC | CASSGERYGYTF
15 | . | . | TRBJ2-1 | TRBV4-2 | TGTGCCAGCAGCCAAGATAGAGCTGGAGACAATGAGCAGTTCTTC | CASSQDRAGDNEQFF
15 | . | TRBD2 | TRBJ2-1 | TRBV10-1 | TGCGCCAGCAGTGGGGACTACCAATCCTACAATGAGCAGTTCTTC | CASSGDYQSYNEQFF
16 | . | . | TRBJ2-3 | TRBV14 | TGTGCCAGCAGCCAAGAGGTGGTGGGGTCCCTCGATACGCAGTATTTT | CASSQEVVGSLDTQYF
13 | . | . | TRBJ2-3 | TRBV29-1 | TGCAGCGTTCAGAGCGGGAGCACAGATACGCAGTATTTT | CSVQSGSTDTQYF
14 | . | . | TRBJ1-5 | TRBV5-6 | TGTGCCAGCAGCTTGTTCCAGGGCGGTCAGCCCCAGCATTTT | CASSLFQGGQPQHF
17 | . | TRBD2 | TRBJ2-1 | TRBV5-1 | TGCGCCAGCAGCAAAGCGGGAGGCCCTAGCTCCTACAATGAGCAGTTCTTC | CASSKAGGPSSYNEQFF
17 | . | TRBD1 | TRBJ1-5 | TRBV15 | TGTGCCACCAGCAGACCGCGGGACAGTCTAGTGGGCATGCCCCAGCATTTT | CATSRPRDSLVGMPQHF
15 | . | TRBD1 | TRBJ2-1 | TRBV7-2 | TGTGCCAGCAGCCTAAGTAGACAGGGATACAATGAGCAGTTCTTC | CASSLSRQGYNEQFF
14 | . | . | TRBJ2-3 | TRBV7-8 | TGTGCCAGCAGCTTAGCCGGAATCACAGATACGCAGTATTTT | CASSLAGITDTQYF
15 | . | . | TRBJ2-3 | TRBV6-1 | TGTGCCAGCAGTGAACAGCGGGCCCGTACAGATACGCAGTATTTT | CASSEQRARTDTQYF
21 | . | . | TRBJ2-7 | TRBV27 | TGTGCCAGCACCTCACCCCCTAGGTCCCAACTACGACCACGCGTTGGCGGCGAGCAGTACTTC | CASTSPPRSQLRPRVGGEQYF
14 | . | . | TRBJ2-3 | TRBV7-3 | TGTGCCAGCAGCCCGACAGTGGGAGTAGATACGCAGTATTTT | CASSPTVGVDTQYF
15 | . | . | TRBJ2-5 | TRBV2 | TGTGCCAGCAGGACCTGGGGGGCCCATGGGGAGACCCAGTACTTC | CASRTWGAHGETQYF
12 | . | . | TRBJ2-7 | TRBV7-9 | TGTGCCAGCAGCCCTGGCCTGACGGAGCAGTACTTC | CASSPGLTEQYF
12 | . | . | TRBJ1-1 | TRBV2 | TGTGCCAGCAGTGAAGGAGGGACCTCAACTTTCTTT | CASSEGGTSTFF
15 | . | TRBD1 | TRBJ2-7 | TRBV2 | TGTGCCAGCAGTGAAGCGGGACAGCAGTCCTACGAGCAGTACTTC | CASSEAGQQSYEQYF
13 | . | . | TRBJ2-1 | TRBV7-6 | TGTGCCAGCAGCTTATCTGCCTACAATGAGCAGTTCTTC | CASSLSAYNEQFF
13 | . | . | TRBJ2-7 | TRBV29-1 | TGCAGCGTTACCAAGTCCTCCTCCTACGAGCAGTACTTC | CSVTKSSSYEQYF
15 | . | . | TRBJ2-1 | TRBV9 | TGTGCCAGCAGCGTAGAATCGGGATCCTACAATGAGCAGTTCTTC | CASSVESGSYNEQFF
14 | . | . | TRBJ2-2 | TRBV5-4 | TGTGCCAGCACCCAGCATAGGGATAGCGGGGAGCTGTTTTTT | CASTQHRDSGELFF
14 | . | TRBD1 | TRBJ2-7 | TRBV5-1 | TGCGCCAGCAGCTCGGGACAGAACTCCTACGAGCAGTACTTC | CASSSGQNSYEQYF
13 | . | TRBD2 | TRBJ2-5 | TRBV2 | TGTGCCAGCAGGATAGCGGGAAGGGAGACCCAGTACTTC | CASRIAGRETQYF
13 | . | . | TRBJ1-4 | TRBV28 | TGTGCCAGCAGCACCCCCGTAGGGGAAAAACTGTTTTTT | CASSTPVGEKLFF